The 14 T cell receptor beta chains listed next were all sequenced from one sample in a study of beta chain features in type 1 diabetes (dated by TCRdb to the late 2010s). The study at large found these results: A moderate but significant shortening of TCRB CDR3 length was observed in type 1 diabetes patients in all four CD4+ subsets.

Receptor amplification or capture employed the immunoSEQ multiplex PCR assay. All of the isolated RNA was reverse transcribed with the High Capacity cDNA Reverse Transcription Kit, so expressed TCRB transcripts were sequenced. In TCRdb, the immuneACCESS table is reduced to in-frame sequences with V and J assigned. These tables do not hold every clone; where another copy was compared, an unresolved V gene accounts for under half, and the others remain unexplained. In this sample the table shows a few hundred thousand clones, approximately 14% of which occur a single time. Jointly, the top ten make up under 0.02% of the sample. Their antigens remain unidentified. Source material: naive CD4+ T cells from blood. According to the study, the label for this sample's cell subset or site signals: true naive CD4+ T cells. The receptors come from a man aged 25 to 45 with type 1 diabetes.

The rearrangement links TRBV19 to TRBJ1-5; D perhaps matches TRBD1 (6 bases). Germline lookup yields CDR1 LNHDA and CDR2 SQIVND (reference sequence). Trimming took 6 bases from V and 6 from J, leaving 9 bases between them. The CDR3 sequence is 12 residues long. CDR3 in DNA: TGTGCCAGTAGGCTACAGGGTCAGCCCCAGCATTTT. Amino acid sequence: CASRLQGQPQHF.

This clone appeared a few times. The rearrangement links TRBV18 to TRBJ2-1; D ambiguous. CDR1 is KGHSH and CDR2 is LQKENI in the germline V gene. There are 13 residues in the CDR3. V was cut by 1 base and J by 6 bases, with 7 bases left in between. The CDR3 reads CASSPQSVNEQFF. CDR3 in DNA: TGTGCCAGCTCACCACAGAGCGTCAATGAGCAGTTCTTC.

This clone was counted only a few times. This chain connects TRBV29-1 to TRBJ1-2, with a possible D match to TRBD1 (6 bases). The CDR3 length is 12 residues. Germline V gene data show CDR1 as SQVTM and CDR2 as ANQGSEA. V lost 6 bases and J 5 bases, leaving 13 bases between the germline ends. The CDR3 protein is CSVRQGGYGYTF. CDR3 sequence (DNA): TGCAGCGTCCGGCAAGGGGGTTATGGCTACACCTTC.

A few counts support this clone. V is TRBV12-5 and J is TRBJ2-5; weak D call: TRBD2 (6 bases). Germline V gives CDR1 LGHNT, CDR2 FRNRAP. The CDR3 extends over 13 amino acids. Trimming cost V 4 bases and J 1 base, with 7 bases left between them. This chain's CDR3 is CASGYSGQETQYF. The CDR3 DNA reads TGTGCTAGTGGTTATAGCGGCCAAGAGACCCAGTACTTC.

This clone was seen more than once but under ten times. This chain uses TRBV7-2 with TRBJ2-3; D possibly corresponds to TRBD2 (5 bases). Germline CDR1 and CDR2: SGHTA and FQGNSA. V gave up 0 bases and J gave up 4 bases, with 8 bases separating them. There are 14 residues in the CDR3. The CDR3 protein is CASSLALDSDTQYF. CDR3 nucleotide sequence: TGTGCCAGCAGCTTAGCACTAGACTCAGATACGCAGTATTTT.

The V gene is TRBV7-9, the J gene TRBJ2-2; no firm D call. The germline V and J ends were trimmed by 8 bases and 5 bases, with 12 bases remaining between them. Germline CDR1 and CDR2: SEHNR and FQNEAQ (reference sequence). The length of the CDR3 is 13 residues. The CDR3 region is CASCLDSTGELFF. The CDR3 region has the DNA TGTGCCAGCTGCCTCGACTCAACCGGGGAGCTGTTTTTT.

In regard to this clone: This sample also contains other DNA sequences that code for the same CDR3. The CDR3 sequence: CASSLGTGDNEQFF. CDR3 in DNA: TGTGCCAGCAGCTTAGGGACAGGGGACAATGAGCAGTTCTTC. This rearrangement joins TRBV7-2 to TRBJ2-1; 9 bases map to TRBD1. Germline V gene sequence: CDR1 SGHTA, CDR2 FQGNSA. The CDR3 spans 14 residues. The trim removed 1 base at V and 5 bases at J, leaving 0 bases unmatched.

The V gene is TRBV11-2, the J gene TRBJ2-3, with 12 nucleotides matching TRBD2. The CDR3 is 17 residues long. Germline loops: CDR1 SGHAT, CDR2 FQNNGV. V shed 4 bases and J 2 bases; nucleotides not matched to a gene: 7. The CDR3 sequence is CASSSRTSGDFTDTQYF. The CDR3 region has the DNA TGTGCCAGCAGCTCCCGGACTAGCGGGGACTTCACAGATACGCAGTATTTT.

The chain combines TRBV5-1 with TRBJ2-5, with D tentatively TRBD2 (5 bases). Germline V CDR1 and CDR2: SGHRS, YFSETQ. Between the trimmed V and J ends, which lost 4 bases and 4 bases, there was a span of 17 bases. The CDR3 spans 15 residues. CDR3 in DNA: TGCGCCAGCAGCCCTCGGAGAGGGCCGATAGAGACCCAGTACTTC. Its protein product is CASSPRRGPIETQYF.

The CDR3 DNA reads as TGTGCCAGCAGAGAAGACAGCTACAATGAGCAGTTCTTC. Protein product: CASREDSYNEQFF. V gene TRBV6-5 combines with J gene TRBJ2-1, with D perhaps TRBD1 (5 bases). V was trimmed by 6 bases and J by 3 bases, leaving 9 bases between them. Germline CDR1 and CDR2: MNHEY and SVGAGI. The length of the CDR3 is 13 residues.

This clone was observed a handful of times. In DNA, the CDR3 is TGTGCCAGCTCACCACCGGGCTTGCATGAAGCTTTCTTT. It encodes CASSPPGLHEAFF. The gene calls are TRBV18 and TRBJ1-1; D uncertain. The CDR3 totals 13 residues. Trimming pared 0 bases from V and 7 bases from J, leaving 9 bases between. Germline CDR1 and CDR2: KGHSH and LQKENI.

This clone was counted only a few times. The CDR3 reads CASSPDRNYGYTF. The CDR3 nucleotides read TGTGCCAGCAGCCCGGACAGGAACTATGGCTACACCTTC. The chain combines TRBV7-6 with TRBJ1-2, with 7 bases fitting TRBD1. There are 13 residues in the CDR3. CDR1 SGHVS and CDR2 FNYEAQ come from the germline V gene. V gave up 5 bases and J gave up 2 bases; unmatched junction bases: 2.

This sequence joins TRBV6-1 and TRBJ1-2; 9 nucleotides agree with TRBD1. Trimming removed 6 bases from V and 5 bases from J; junction bases left unmatched: 7. The germline V gene encodes CDR1 MNHNS and CDR2 SASEGT. This CDR3 is built from 14 residues. CDR3 protein: CASRPGQGFYGYTF. For the CDR3, the DNA is TGTGCCAGCAGACCGGGACAGGGCTTTTATGGCTACACCTTC.

V gene TRBV7-9 combines with J gene TRBJ2-7; a weak D match, TRBD2 (7 bases). Germline CDR1 is SEHNR and CDR2 is FQNEAQ (reference sequence). This CDR3 contains 14 residues. The V end lost 1 base, the J end lost 5 bases, and 12 bases lay between the germline ends. The CDR3 protein is CASSLGGGIHEQYF. The CDR3 DNA follows: TGTGCCAGCAGCTTAGGCGGGGGCATCCACGAGCAGTACTTC.